The clone carrying this T cell receptor (beta chain) was observed a few times. Its antigen is still unknown. TCRdb recomputed calls from the RT-PCR reads with MiXCR, one row per CDR3 protein. Among about 700,000 distinct CDR3 sequences listed, approximately 15% were seen once. The entry originates in a study of response to subunit inactivated influenza vaccine. Study results and caveats: Each seasonal flu vaccination may recruit only limited new T cells, authors suggested.

V dropped 3 bases and J dropped 1 base, with 9 bases sitting between them. The germline V gene has CDR1 MNHEY and CDR2 SVGEGT. The CDR3 length is 14 residues. This rearrangement joins TRBV6-2 or TRBV6-3 to TRBJ1-1; D might be TRBD1 (6 bases). The receptor was isolated from a man between 50 and 59 years old who received an inactivated influenza vaccine. The input for sequencing was PBMCs from blood, taken 14 to 15 days before vaccination. CDR3 in DNA: TGTGCCAGCAGTTATCTCAGGGGGAACACTGAAGCTTTCTTT. Its protein product is CASSYLRGNTEAFF.